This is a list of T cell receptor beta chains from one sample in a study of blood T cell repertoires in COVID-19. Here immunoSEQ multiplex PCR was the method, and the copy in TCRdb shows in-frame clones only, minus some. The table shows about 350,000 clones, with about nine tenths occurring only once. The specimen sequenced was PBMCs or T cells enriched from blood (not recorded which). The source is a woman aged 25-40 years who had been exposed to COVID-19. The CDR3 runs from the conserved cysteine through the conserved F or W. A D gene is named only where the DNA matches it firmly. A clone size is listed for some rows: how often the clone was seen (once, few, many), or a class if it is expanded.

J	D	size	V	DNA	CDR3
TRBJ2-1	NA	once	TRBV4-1	TGCGCCAGCAGCCAAGATCAGGGTTCGGCTGAGCAGTTCTTC	CASSQDQGSAEQFF
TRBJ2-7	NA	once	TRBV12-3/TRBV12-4	TGTGCCAGCAGTTGGGCCAGGGAATACGAGCAGTACTTC	CASSWAREYEQYF
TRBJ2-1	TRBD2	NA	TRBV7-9	TGTGCCAGCATCATTACTACGGGACTAGGGAGCGATGAGCAGTTCTTC	CASIITTGLGSDEQFF
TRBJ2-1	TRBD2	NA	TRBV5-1	TGCGCCAGCAGCCCCTCCGGGACTAGCGGGTCTAATGAGCAGTTCTTC	CASSPSGTSGSNEQFF
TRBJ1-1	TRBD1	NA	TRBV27	TGTGCCAGCAGGACCAGGGGGGATACTGAAGCTTTCTTT	CASRTRGDTEAFF
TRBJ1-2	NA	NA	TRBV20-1	TGCAGTGCTAGTACGAGGGAACTGGCCTATGGCTACACCTTC	CSASTRELAYGYTF
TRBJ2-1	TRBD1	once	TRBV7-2	TGTGCCAGCAGCTTAGCGGGTGACAGGGGGGGCGAGCAGTTCTTC	CASSLAGDRGGEQFF
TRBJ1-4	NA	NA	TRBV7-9	TGTGCCAGCAGCGAGAGTGGGGACACCGGAAATGAAAAACTGTTTTTT	CASSESGDTGNEKLFF
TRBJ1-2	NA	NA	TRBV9	TGTGCCAGCAGCGTAGTCGAGGGTGGCGGCTACACCTTC	CASSVVEGGGYTF
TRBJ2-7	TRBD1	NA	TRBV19	TGTGCCAGTAGGTACAGGGGGCAAGACGAGCAGTACTTC	CASRYRGQDEQYF
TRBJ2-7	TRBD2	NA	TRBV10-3	TGTGCCATCAGGGATGGAACTAGACTAGCGGGAGGGCGCGAGCAGTACTTC	CAIRDGTRLAGGREQYF
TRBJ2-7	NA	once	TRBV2	TGTGCCAGCCTCACGGAGTTTTCCTCCTACGAGCAGTACTTC	CASLTEFSSYEQYF
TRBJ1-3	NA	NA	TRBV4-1	TGCGCCAGCAGCCAAGAACAGGATTTCGGGGGAAACACCATATATTTT	CASSQEQDFGGNTIYF
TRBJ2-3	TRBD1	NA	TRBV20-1	TGCAGCGCTAGTAGCCTAGCACAGGGGACGCAGTATTTT	CSASSLAQGTQYF
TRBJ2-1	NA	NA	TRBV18	TGTGCCAGCGGTGGGTTAGGAGGCCACAATGAGCAGTTCTTC	CASGGLGGHNEQFF
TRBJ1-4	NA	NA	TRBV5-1	TGCGCCAGCAGCCGGGCCGGGGTGGCGGGTAATGAAAAACTGTTTTTT	CASSRAGVAGNEKLFF
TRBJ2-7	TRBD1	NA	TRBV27	TGTACCAGCAGTGACCCGGGACAGGGGCACTACGAGCAGTACTTC	CTSSDPGQGHYEQYF
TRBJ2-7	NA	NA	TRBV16	TGTGCCAGCAGTCAGACGGACTCAACGAGCTACGAGCAGTACTTC	CASSQTDSTSYEQYF
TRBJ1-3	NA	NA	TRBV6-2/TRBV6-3	TGTGCCAGCAGTTTACAGGGACTAACTGGAAACACCATATATTTT	CASSLQGLTGNTIYF
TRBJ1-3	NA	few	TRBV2	TGTGCCAGCAGCCAATCAGGGTCGTCTGGAAACACCATATATTTT	CASSQSGSSGNTIYF
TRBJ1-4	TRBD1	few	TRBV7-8	TGTGCCAGCAGTTGGACAGGGGGCCTTAATGAAAAACTGTTTTTT	CASSWTGGLNEKLFF
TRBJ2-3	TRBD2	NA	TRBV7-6	TGTGCCAGCAGCTTAGGACTAGCGGGAGGAATAGATACGCAGTATTTT	CASSLGLAGGIDTQYF
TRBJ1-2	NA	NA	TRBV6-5	TGTGCCAGCAGTTACGCGCCATCTAACTATGGCTACACCTTC	CASSYAPSNYGYTF
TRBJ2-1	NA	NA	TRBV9	TGTGCCAGCAGCGTAGGGCAGGGGTCGAGCTCCTACAATGAGCAGTTCTTC	CASSVGQGSSSYNEQFF
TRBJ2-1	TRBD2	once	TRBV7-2	TGTGCCAGCAGCTTAGCTCGGCTAGCGGGAGTCTATGAGCAGTTCTTC	CASSLARLAGVYEQFF
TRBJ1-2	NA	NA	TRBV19	TGTGCCAGTAGATGGGCTACGGATTCCTATGGCTACACCTTC	CASRWATDSYGYTF
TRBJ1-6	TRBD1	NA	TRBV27	TGTGCCAGCAGATGGGACAGGGCTAATTCACCCCTCCACTTT	CASRWDRANSPLHF
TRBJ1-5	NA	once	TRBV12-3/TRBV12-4	TGTGCCAGCAGTTTCGGCAGGGAACAGCCCCAGCATTTT	CASSFGREQPQHF
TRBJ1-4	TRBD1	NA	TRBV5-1	TGCGCCAGCAGCCTGGCTCCGACAGGGGAAAATGAAAAACTGTTTTTT	CASSLAPTGENEKLFF
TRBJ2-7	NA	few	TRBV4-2	TGTGCCAGCAGCCCGGTTTCCAGAGCGGGCGAGCAGTACTTC	CASSPVSRAGEQYF
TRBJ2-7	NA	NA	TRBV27	TGTGCCAGCAGTCTAGGGGGTAACCCCGCCTTGGTACGAGAGCAGTACTTC	CASSLGGNPALVREQYF
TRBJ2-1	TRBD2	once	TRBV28	TGTGCCAGCAGTTTAAGGTCCAGCGGGGACAATGAGCAGTTCTTC	CASSLRSSGDNEQFF
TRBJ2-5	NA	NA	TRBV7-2	TGTGCCAGCAGCTTAGTGGTCCAAAGCGAAGAGACCCAGTACTTC	CASSLVVQSEETQYF
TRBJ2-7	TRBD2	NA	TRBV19	TGTGCCAGTCGTTTCACCGGGACTAGCGGCTACGAGCAGTACTTC	CASRFTGTSGYEQYF
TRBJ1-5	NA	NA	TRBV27	TGTGCCAGCAGTTTATACGGCATAGGGGGCAATCAGCCCCAGCATTTT	CASSLYGIGGNQPQHF
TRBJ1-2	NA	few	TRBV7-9	TGTGCCAGCAGCTTTTTTGGGCCTGGCTACACCTTC	CASSFFGPGYTF
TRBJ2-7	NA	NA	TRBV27	TGTGCCAGCAGTAAGCAGTCCTCGGGACTCCCCTACGAGCAGTACTTC	CASSKQSSGLPYEQYF
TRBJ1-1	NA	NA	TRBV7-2	TGTGCCAGCAACAGGGACGGTGGCCTGAACACTGAAGCTTTCTTT	CASNRDGGLNTEAFF